These 25 T cell receptor beta chains came from one sample sequenced in a study of shared clonotypes between healthy human individuals. Cells designated naive CD8 were CD45RO-negative and were positively selected for CCR7, with terminally differentiated effector memory CD45RA+ cells excluded. TCRdb's table, derived via immunoSEQ multiplex PCR, lists solely in-frame clones and lacks some. The profile covers fewer than 800,000 clones, with roughly nine tenths appearing a single time and nearly 25% taken by the ten largest. What was sequenced was naive CD8+ T cells sorted from blood. The source is a man aged 25-40 years in good health.

The chain carries TRBV18 and TRBJ2-7; D is possibly TRBD1 or TRBD2 (5 bases each). This CDR3 has 14 residues. Germline-derived CDR1 and CDR2 are KGHSH and LQKENI. V lost 6 bases to trimming and J lost 1 base, with 13 bases between them. The CDR3 region is CASSGLGPSYEQYF. CDR3 nucleotide sequence: TGTGCCAGCTCTGGATTGGGACCGTCCTACGAGCAGTACTTC.

The genes are TRBV14 and TRBJ1-1; D remains unclear. Germline V gene data show CDR1 as SGHDN and CDR2 as FVKESK. V lost 4 bases, J lost 4 bases, and 13 bases lay in between. This CDR3 contains 14 residues. The CDR3 region is CASSPFASGTEAFF. The CDR3 bases are TGTGCCAGCAGCCCCTTTGCTTCCGGCACTGAAGCTTTCTTT.

The chain links TRBV28 to TRBJ2-7; D unclear. CDR3 length: 12 residues. The germline V gene encodes CDR1 MDHEN and CDR2 SYDVKM. Trimming removed 11 bases at V and 1 base at J, with 12 bases between. Here the CDR3 DNA reads TGTGCCGGAAGCAGCTCGTCCTACGAGCAGTACTTC. Translation: CAGSSSSYEQYF.

The chain has TRBV6-5 and TRBJ2-7; perhaps TRBD1 as D (5 bases). The CDR3 has 12 amino acids. V lost 5 bases to trimming and J lost 3 bases, with 8 bases between them. Germline lookup yields CDR1 MNHEY and CDR2 SVGAGI. The CDR3 DNA sequence: TGTGCCAGCAGTAAGGGGAACTACGAGCAGTACTTC. This sequence encodes CASSKGNYEQYF.

The chain joins TRBV12-2 to TRBJ1-2. TRBV12-2 is labeled a pseudogene. The CDR3 extends over 11 amino acids. The DNA of the CDR3 is TGTGCAAGTTTAGGCGTGTATGGCTACACCTTC. Translated, it gives CASLGVYGYTF.

V is TRBV6-1 and J is TRBJ1-1; no clear D gene. The V end lost 10 bases, the J end lost 2 bases, and 14 bases lay between the germline ends. The CDR3 is 13 amino acids. CDR1 is MNHNS, CDR2 SASEGT, per germline. In DNA, the CDR3 is TGTGCCACCTCTTCGGGGTACAACACTGAAGCTTTCTTT. Translating gives CATSSGYNTEAFF.

CDR3 sequence: CASSQGTGGAYEQYF. The CDR3 DNA follows: TGTGCCAGCAGCCAAGGGACCGGGGGGGCCTACGAGCAGTACTTC. This chain connects TRBV14 to TRBJ2-7; 8 bases are shared with TRBD2. Germline CDR1 and CDR2: SGHDN and FVKESK. The V and J ends lost 1 base and 2 bases, in that order; junction bases with no gene match: 4. The CDR3 consists of 15 residues. Drawing the rest from reference TRBV14 and TRBJ2-7, the complete variable domain is EAGVTQFPSHSVIEKGQTVTLRCDPISGHDNLYWYRRVMGKEIKFLLHFVKESKQDESGMPNNRFLAERTGGTYSTLKVQPAELEDSGVYFCASSQGTGGAYEQYFGPGTRLTVT.

The rearrangement links TRBV5-5 to TRBJ2-7; D is unresolved. V lost 0 bases to trimming and J lost 3 bases, with 10 bases between them. The CDR3 runs to 14 residues. Germline loops: CDR1 SGHKS, CDR2 YYEKEE (reference sequence). The chain's CDR3 is CASSLGLGDYEQYF. The CDR3 DNA reads as TGTGCCAGCAGCTTGGGACTCGGCGACTACGAGCAGTACTTC.

The CDR3: CASSSQGASGELFF. CDR3 nucleotides: TGTGCCAGTAGTTCACAGGGGGCATCCGGGGAGCTGTTTTTT. The V gene is TRBV19, the J gene TRBJ2-2, with 9 positions matching TRBD1. Germline loops: CDR1 LNHDA, CDR2 SQIVND (reference sequence). After removal of 5 bases from V and 6 bases from J, the junction contained 4 bases not matched to a gene. The CDR3 has 14 amino acids.

The V call is TRBV15, the J call TRBJ2-5; the match to TRBD2 covers 8 bases. The assigned J gene may be wrong: the sequence end matches TRBJ2-7 better. Germline V gene sequence: CDR1 LNHNV, CDR2 YYDKDF (reference sequence). This CDR3 is 15 amino acids long. CDR3 in DNA: TGTGCCACCAGCAGAGATCGGCTAGCGGGCTACGAGCAGTACTTC. The encoded protein is CATSRDRLAGYEQYF.

The chain recombines TRBV7-9 with TRBJ2-2; 9 bases are shared with TRBD1. The CDR3 consists of 17 residues. Germline CDR1 SEHNR, CDR2 FQNEAQ (reference sequence). J was trimmed by 6 bases and V by 2 bases; bases with no gene match: 10. This chain's CDR3 is CASSLLTGQGGPGELFF. CDR3 DNA: TGTGCCAGCAGCTTACTTACGGGACAGGGCGGTCCCGGGGAGCTGTTTTTT.

The genes are TRBV7-9 and TRBJ1-5; 7 nucleotides match TRBD1. The CDR3 runs 15 residues. Germline trimming cut 5 bases from V and 5 bases from J; bases unmatched to any gene: 9. The V gene's germline CDR1 is SEHNR and CDR2 FQNEAQ (reference sequence). The CDR3 is CASSTGTAADQPQHF. In DNA, the CDR3 is TGTGCCAGCAGCACCGGGACAGCAGCGGATCAGCCCCAGCATTTT.

This clone was seen a single time. The chain recombines TRBV19 with TRBJ2-7; 10 positions match TRBD2. Germline-derived CDR1 and CDR2 are LNHDA and SQIVND (reference sequence). The length of the CDR3 is 14 residues. After removal of 3 bases from V and 3 bases from J, the junction contained 2 bases not matched to a gene. The CDR3 loop reads CASSIGLAVYEQYF. CDR3 in DNA: TGTGCCAGTAGTATCGGACTAGCGGTCTACGAGCAGTACTTC.

The rearrangement links TRBV5-1 to TRBJ1-2; D call uncertain. Germline assignment: CDR1 SGHRS and CDR2 YFSETQ. The CDR3 sequence is 15 residues long. V was pared by 0 bases and J by 0 bases, with 9 bases between. CDR3 region: CASSLDAATNYGYTF. For the CDR3, the DNA is TGCGCCAGCAGCTTGGATGCAGCTACTAACTATGGCTACACCTTC.

This chain joins TRBV19 and TRBJ2-5; 14 bases line up with TRBD2. The CDR3 has 18 amino acids. V lost 4 bases, J lost 5 bases, and 12 bases stayed unmatched. Germline CDR1 and CDR2: LNHDA and SQIVND (reference sequence). The DNA of the CDR3 is TGTGCCAGTAGTACCGCCGGGACTAGCGGGAGTTATCTGGAGACCCAGTACTTC. Translating it yields CASSTAGTSGSYLETQYF.

This clone appeared a single time. The genes are TRBV11-2 and TRBJ2-2, with TRBD2 matching 7 bases. The CDR3 sequence is 17 residues long. The germline V gene encodes CDR1 SGHAT and CDR2 FQNNGV. The V gene end was trimmed by 3 bases and the J gene end by 5 bases; junction bases not matched to a gene: 12. CDR3 protein: CASSFDLTGGLTGELFF. DNA of the CDR3: TGTGCCAGCAGCTTCGATTTGACGGGGGGATTAACCGGGGAGCTGTTTTTT.

This sequence joins TRBV5-4 and TRBJ1-5, with a tentative D call TRBD1 (6 bases). Trimming removed 1 base from V and 3 bases from J, with 8 bases in between. The CDR3 loop spans 14 amino acids. Germline lookup yields CDR1 SGHNT and CDR2 YYREEE (reference sequence). The CDR3 coding sequence is TGTGCCAGCAGCTTGTGGGGGGCCAATCAGCCCCAGCATTTT. It codes for CASSLWGANQPQHF.

The chain has TRBV29-1 and TRBJ2-1, with 8 bases that match TRBD2. J was trimmed by 9 bases and V by 4 bases; bases with no gene match: 11. This CDR3 is 14 amino acids long. The germline gives CDR1 SQVTM, CDR2 ANQGSEA. The CDR3 nucleotides read TGCAGCGTTGTGGGTCAGACTAGCGCGGTTGAGCAGTTCTTC. Protein sequence: CSVVGQTSAVEQFF.

This chain connects TRBV10-3 to TRBJ1-2; the match to TRBD1 covers 7 bases. CDR1 ENHRY and CDR2 SYGVKD come from the germline V gene. The CDR3 extends over 16 amino acids. After removal of 5 bases from V and 1 base from J, the junction contained 10 bases not matched to a gene. The CDR3 region has the DNA TGTGCCATCAGTCGCCTCGGACAGGATATTAACTATGGCTACACCTTC. This sequence encodes CAISRLGQDINYGYTF.

The chain recombines TRBV7-2 with TRBJ2-7, with unresolved D. V dropped 8 bases and J dropped 4 bases, with 12 bases sitting between them. Per the germline V gene, CDR1 is SGHTA and CDR2 is FQGNSA. CDR3 length: 12 residues. The CDR3 nucleotides read TGTGCCAGCTCCCATACGCCATACGAGCAGTACTTC. This codes for CASSHTPYEQYF.

The chain uses TRBV10-1 and TRBJ2-2; D gene unclear. V was trimmed by 2 bases and J by 6 bases, leaving 13 bases between them. Germline CDR1 reads WNHNN; CDR2 reads SYGVQD (reference sequence). The CDR3 spans 15 residues. CDR3 sequence: CASSERQVDAGELFF. CDR3 DNA: TGCGCCAGCAGTGAGCGCCAGGTCGATGCCGGGGAGCTGTTTTTT.

This chain connects TRBV7-9 to TRBJ2-7; 11 bases match TRBD2. The CDR3 is 15 residues long. CDR1 is SEHNR and CDR2 is FQNEAQ in the germline V gene (reference sequence). The trim removed 5 bases at V and 6 bases at J, leaving 9 bases unmatched. The CDR3 DNA is TGTGCCAGCAGCCGACTAGCGGGAATTCCGAGCGAGCAGTACTTC. Its protein product is CASSRLAGIPSEQYF. Based on the CDR3 plus reference TRBV7-9 and TRBJ2-7, the full variable domain is DTGVSQNPRHKITKRGQNVTFRCDPISEHNRLYWYRQTLGQGPEFLTYFQNEAQLEKSRLLSDRFSAERPKGSFSTLEIQRTEQGDSAMYLCASSRLAGIPSEQYFGPGTRLTVT.

The chain has TRBV5-4 and TRBJ2-1; 10 bases are a match to TRBD1. The trim removed 0 bases at V and 8 bases at J, leaving 2 bases unmatched. Germline V lookup: CDR1 SGHNT, CDR2 YYREEE (reference sequence). The CDR3 loop spans 14 amino acids. CDR3 sequence (DNA): TGTGCCAGCAGCTTGGAGACAGGGGGCGATGAGCAGTTCTTC. Amino acid sequence: CASSLETGGDEQFF.

V usage is TRBV27 and J usage is TRBJ2-1; 7 positions match TRBD2. CDR1 and CDR2 (germline): MNHEY, SMNVEV (reference sequence). The CDR3 has 16 amino acids. V shed 2 bases, J shed 1 base, and the junction held 5 bases outside the gene matches. CDR3 DNA sequence: TGTGCCAGCAGTTTAGGAGTAGCGGGTTCCTACAATGAGCAGTTCTTC. Translated: CASSLGVAGSYNEQFF.

This rearrangement joins TRBV7-2 to TRBJ1-3; maybe TRBD1 (6 bases). Germline values: CDR1 SGHTA, CDR2 FQGNSA. The CDR3 is 14 amino acids. V lost 11 bases to trimming and J lost 0 bases, with 14 bases between them. CDR3: CAAWTVDSGNTIYF. CDR3 DNA: TGTGCCGCTTGGACAGTCGACTCTGGAAACACCATATATTTT.